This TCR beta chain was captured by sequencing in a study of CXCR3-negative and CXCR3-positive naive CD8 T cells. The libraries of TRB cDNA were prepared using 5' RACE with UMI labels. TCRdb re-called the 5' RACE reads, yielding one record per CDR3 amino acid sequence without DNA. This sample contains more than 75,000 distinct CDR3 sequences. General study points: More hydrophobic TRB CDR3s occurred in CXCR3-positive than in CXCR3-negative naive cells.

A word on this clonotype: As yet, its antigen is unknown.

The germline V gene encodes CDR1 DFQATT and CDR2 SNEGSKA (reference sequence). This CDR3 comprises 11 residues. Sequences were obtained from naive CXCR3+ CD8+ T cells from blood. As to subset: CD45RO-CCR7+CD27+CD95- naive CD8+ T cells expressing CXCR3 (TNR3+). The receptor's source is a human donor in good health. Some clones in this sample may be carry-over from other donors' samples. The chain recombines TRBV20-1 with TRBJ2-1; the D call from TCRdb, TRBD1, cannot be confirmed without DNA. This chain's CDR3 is CSATPDNEQFF.